The 21 T cell receptor beta chains presented below share a single source sample, sequenced in a study of CD8+ T cells in alopecia areata. RNA, once extracted, was reverse transcribed into cDNA for use as the sequencing template. Here immunoSEQ multiplex PCR was the method, and the copy in TCRdb shows in-frame clones only, minus some. This sample has 150,000 or so clones, with 40% to 50% found just once. Material for sequencing was CD4+ T cells sorted from blood. The receptor source for this set is a human donor with alopecia areata.

This clone was detected only a few times. The chain combines TRBV19 with TRBJ2-7; D is tentatively TRBD1 or TRBD2 (6 bases each). Germline V gene data show CDR1 as LNHDA and CDR2 as SQIVND (reference sequence). The CDR3 is 12 amino acids. The ends were cut back, 10 bases at V and 4 bases at J, with 14 bases in the middle. The CDR3 nucleotides read TGTGCCACGAGGGGGGCTAAGTACGAGCAGTACTTC. Encoded protein: CATRGAKYEQYF.

This chain joins TRBV7-9 and TRBJ2-7; TRBD1 or TRBD2 may be the D gene (5 bases each). Germline CDR1 reads SEHNR; CDR2 reads FQNEAQ (reference sequence). Trimming took off 1 base at V and 0 bases at J, with 10 bases between the two ends. The CDR3 sequence is 15 residues long. The CDR3 DNA is TGTGCCAGCAGCTTAGGGGCAGGGAGCTCCTACGAGCAGTACTTC. Protein product: CASSLGAGSSYEQYF.

This clone has a handful of counts. The chain joins TRBV25-1 to TRBJ2-2, with D perhaps matching TRBD1 (6 bases). Trimming removed 6 bases from V and 1 base from J, with 9 bases in between. The CDR3 has 14 residues. Per germline, CDR1 MGHDK and CDR2 SYGVNS. The CDR3 DNA sequence: TGTGCCAGCAGACCGACAGGGAACACCGGGGAGCTGTTTTTT. It is translated as CASRPTGNTGELFF.

The genes are TRBV7-9 and TRBJ2-1; D is ambiguous. The CDR3 loop spans 13 amino acids. Trimming took 0 bases from V and 8 from J, leaving 8 bases between them. The germline V gene encodes CDR1 SEHNR and CDR2 FQNEAQ (reference sequence). The CDR3 nucleotides read TGTGCCAGCAGCTTAGCAGTGGCTGATGAGCAGTTCTTC. This translates into CASSLAVADEQFF.

The chain uses TRBV6-5 and TRBJ2-7; 8 nucleotides align to TRBD2. The V gene's germline CDR1 is MNHEY and CDR2 SVGAGI. V lost 8 bases, J lost 5 bases, and 11 bases stayed unmatched. CDR3 length: 14 residues. The CDR3 DNA follows: TGTGCCAGCGGCCCAGCGGGAGTAGTTAACGAGCAGTACTTC. Residues: CASGPAGVVNEQYF.

CDR3 amino acids: CSVPIVDPGTGAFF. CDR3 sequence (DNA): TGCAGCGTTCCAATCGTCGACCCCGGGACAGGGGCTTTCTTT. V gene TRBV29-1 combines with J gene TRBJ1-1; the match to TRBD1 covers 9 bases. This CDR3 has 14 residues. Germline lookup yields CDR1 SQVTM and CDR2 ANQGSEA. Trimming removed 5 bases from V and 11 bases from J; junction bases left unmatched: 15. The variable domain in full, with the rest retrieved from reference TRBV29-1 and TRBJ1-1, is SAVISQKPSRDICQRGTSLTIQCQVDSQVTMMFWYRQQPGQSLTLIATANQGSEATYESGFVIDKFPISRPNLTFSTLTVSNMSPEDSSIYLCSVPIVDPGTGAFFGQGTRLTVV.

The gene calls are TRBV30 and TRBJ2-1; D gene ambiguous. This CDR3 region has 13 residues. V lost 6 bases, J lost 0 bases, and 9 bases lay in between. Germline CDR1 GTSNPN, CDR2 SVGIG (reference sequence). The CDR3 loop reads CACDVSSYNEQFF. CDR3 DNA: TGTGCCTGTGACGTTAGCTCCTACAATGAGCAGTTCTTC.

The V call is TRBV5-1, the J call TRBJ2-3, with D hard to call. V was clipped by 0 bases and J by 2 bases, with 7 bases between them. Germline V lookup: CDR1 SGHRS, CDR2 YFSETQ. CDR3 length equals 14 residues. The DNA for the CDR3 is TGCGCCAGCAGCTTGGCCGCGACCACAGATACGCAGTATTTT. Translated, it gives CASSLAATTDTQYF.

The V and J genes are TRBV9 and TRBJ2-6; D perhaps matches TRBD2 (5 bases). Germline CDR1 SGDLS, CDR2 YYNGEE. The CDR3 contains 13 residues. V was clipped by 7 bases and J by 0 bases, with 5 bases between them. CDR3 sequence (DNA): TGTGCCAGCCGGGACTCTGGGGCCAACGTCCTGACTTTC. This codes for CASRDSGANVLTF.

The chain couples TRBV28 to TRBJ2-5, with no clear D. This CDR3 is built from 14 residues. Germline values: CDR1 MDHEN, CDR2 SYDVKM. The V and J ends lost 5 bases and 1 base respectively, with 11 bases between them. The CDR3 loop reads CASSGGLGQETQYF. In DNA form, the CDR3 reads TGTGCCAGCAGTGGTGGGCTCGGCCAAGAGACCCAGTACTTC. The full variable domain, rest sourced from reference TRBV28 and TRBJ2-5, is DVKVTQSSRYLVKRTGEKVFLECVQDMDHENMFWYRQDPGLGLRLIYFSYDVKMKEKGDIPEGYSVSREKKERFSLILESASTNQTSMYLCASSGGLGQETQYFGPGTRLLVL.

The V gene is TRBV29-1, the J gene TRBJ2-1, with 8 positions matching TRBD2. The CDR3 is 17 amino acids. V lost 1 base to trimming and J lost 9 bases; unmatched junction nucleotides: 17. Germline CDR1 and CDR2: SQVTM and ANQGSEA. CDR3 bases: TGCAGCGTTGAAGGGGGATTAGCGGGATCCCGTTATTCTGAGCAGTTCTTC. Translating gives CSVEGGLAGSRYSEQFF.

This clone was counted only a few times. V is TRBV14 and J is TRBJ2-5; 8 nucleotides align to TRBD2. This CDR3 has 15 residues. Germline V gene sequence: CDR1 SGHDN, CDR2 FVKESK. The junction had 9 bases not matched to a gene; V was cut back by 4 bases and J by 5 bases. The CDR3 loop reads CASSPPGLGVETQYF. Here the CDR3 DNA reads TGTGCCAGCAGCCCACCGGGACTAGGAGTCGAGACCCAGTACTTC.

J is TRBJ2-3 and V is TRBV30; the D is unclear. Germline values: CDR1 GTSNPN, CDR2 SVGIG (reference sequence). V lost 1 base, J lost 0 bases, and 11 bases lay in between. CDR3 length equals 15 residues. CDR3 DNA sequence: TGTGCCTGGAGTGCGATGGGATCTAGCACAGATACGCAGTATTTT. Translation: CAWSAMGSSTDTQYF.

The chain couples TRBV27 to TRBJ2-1; 11 bases agree with TRBD2. Germline-derived CDR1 and CDR2 are MNHEY and SMNVEV (reference sequence). This CDR3 is built from 16 residues. The trim removed 1 base at V and 4 bases at J, leaving 3 bases unmatched. CDR3 coding DNA: TGTGCCAGCAGTTTATTGGGACTAGCGGATTACAATGAGCAGTTCTTC. Translation gives CASSLLGLADYNEQFF.

V and J are TRBV10-3 and TRBJ1-2; possibly TRBD1 for D (6 bases). The V gene lost 7 bases and the J gene lost 4 bases, with 16 bases spanning the gap. From germline, CDR1 is ENHRY and CDR2 SYGVKD. The CDR3 totals 14 residues. DNA for the CDR3: TGTGCCATCAACCGGGACACCAGTAGCTATGGCTACACCTTC. It encodes CAINRDTSSYGYTF.

The chain links TRBV28 to TRBJ2-7; 10 nucleotides align to TRBD1. CDR3 length: 14 residues. V gave up 6 bases and J gave up 3 bases; unmatched junction bases: 5. Germline V gene sequence: CDR1 MDHEN, CDR2 SYDVKM. CDR3 amino acids: CASSKTGGGYEQYF. CDR3 DNA: TGTGCCAGCAGCAAGACAGGGGGCGGCTACGAGCAGTACTTC.

The V and J genes are TRBV5-6 and TRBJ2-4, with no clear D. Germline CDR1 SGHDT, CDR2 YYEEEE. This CDR3 region has 15 residues. Deletions cut 1 base from V and 2 bases from J, with 10 bases between. The CDR3 loop reads CASSLSRPTKNIQYF. CDR3 bases: TGTGCCAGCAGCTTGTCCCGCCCTACCAAAAACATTCAGTACTTC.

V is TRBV5-4 and J is TRBJ2-5; perhaps D is TRBD1 or TRBD2 (6 bases each). V was trimmed by 3 bases and J by 4 bases, leaving 19 bases between them. The CDR3 spans 16 residues. Germline V gene sequence: CDR1 SGHNT, CDR2 YYREEE (reference sequence). The CDR3 DNA reads as TGTGCCAGCAGCTGGTTGACACAGGGAGGAGCAGAGACCCAGTACTTC. This codes for CASSWLTQGGAETQYF.

This clone was recorded a few times. A junction boundary mismatches the germline segment, possibly from a read error. V usage is TRBV23-1 and J usage is TRBJ2-2, with 12 positions matching TRBD2. TRBV23-1 is designated an ORF whose function remains uncertain. The CDR3 runs 17 residues. The chain's CDR3 is CASSQSRTSGTTGELFF. CDR3 DNA: TGCGCCAGCAGCCAATCCCGGACTAGCGGGACCACCGGGGAGCTGTTTTTT.

V is TRBV7-2 and J is TRBJ2-7; D remains unclear. Germline CDR1 and CDR2: SGHTA and FQGNSA. This CDR3 has 15 residues. V lost 1 base, J lost 3 bases, and 13 bases lay in between. The CDR3 here is CASSLGLRSRYEQYF. Written as DNA, the CDR3 is TGTGCCAGCAGCTTAGGGTTGCGGAGCCGCTACGAGCAGTACTTC.

V gene TRBV7-3 combines with J gene TRBJ2-1; 7 nucleotides match TRBD2. CDR3 size: 14 residues. Looked up from germline, CDR1 is SGHTA and CDR2 is FQGTGA. J lost 7 bases, V lost 2 bases, and 5 bases had no gene match. Here the CDR3 DNA reads TGTGCCAGCAGCTTATTGGCGGGAGTTAATGAGCAGTTCTTC. It specifies CASSLLAGVNEQFF.